The 14 T cell receptor beta chains below all came from one sample that was sequenced in a study of Graves' ophthalmopathy and Graves' hyperthyroidism. As the template, RNA transcripts were used to amplify TCR beta CDR3 regions. In the first round, RT-PCR was carried out with HTBI primers, and a multiplex PCR formed the second round. TCRdb reanalysed the multiplex PCR reads using MiXCR and keeps one entry per CDR3 protein. The repertoire holds 150,000 to 200,000 distinct CDR3 sequences, with roughly 36% as singletons. The sample consisted of peripheral blood. The origin of the receptors is a man aged 25-45 years with Graves' ophthalmopathy.

V usage is TRBV12-3 or TRBV12-4 and J usage is TRBJ1-2; D perhaps matches TRBD1 (6 bases). The CDR3 runs to 15 residues. The V end lost 7 bases, the J end lost 0 bases, and 15 bases lay between the germline ends. In nucleotides, the CDR3 is TGTGCCAGCACCTATCAGGGGCTTACTAACTATGGCTACACCTTC. Its protein product is CASTYQGLTNYGYTF.

The chain carries TRBV6-1 and TRBJ2-7; D is unresolved. Per germline, CDR1 MNHNS and CDR2 SASEGT. V dropped 6 bases and J dropped 3 bases, with 12 bases sitting between them. The CDR3 length is 13 residues. The CDR3 spells CASRPGPLYEQYF. The CDR3 nucleotides are TGTGCCAGCAGACCCGGTCCTCTCTACGAGCAGTACTTC.

The chain couples TRBV6-1 to TRBJ2-2; unclear D gene. The V gene's germline CDR1 is MNHNS and CDR2 SASEGT. The CDR3 is made up of 14 amino acids. V lost 6 bases and J lost 0, with 8 bases in between. The CDR3 DNA reads as TGTGCCAGCAGGAAGTGGTCGAACACCGGGGAGCTGTTTTTT. Translation: CASRKWSNTGELFF.

V is TRBV28 and J is TRBJ1-6, with 7 bases lining up with TRBD1. Germline V lookup: CDR1 MDHEN, CDR2 SYDVKM. The CDR3 totals 15 residues. V was pared by 6 bases and J by 7 bases, with 9 bases of the junction left unmatched. The DNA of the CDR3 is TGTGCCAGCAGACTAAGGGCGGGACAGAATTCACCCCTCCACTTT. It yields the protein CASRLRAGQNSPLHF.

Many counts were recorded for this clonotype. The rearrangement joins TRBV27 to TRBJ2-2, with a weak D call TRBD1 (6 bases). The CDR3 covers 15 residues. V was cut by 5 bases and J by 4 bases, with 14 bases left in between. In germline, CDR1 is MNHEY, CDR2 SMNVEV (reference sequence). The CDR3 loop reads CASSGSWGLTGELFF. CDR3 nucleotide sequence: TGTGCCAGCAGTGGGTCTTGGGGGCTCACCGGGGAGCTGTTTTTT.

This clonotype was seen many times. V gene TRBV19 combines with J gene TRBJ2-7; 12 positions match TRBD2. Unmatched junction bases numbered 4, after V lost 4 bases and J lost 6 bases. CDR1 and CDR2 (germline): LNHDA, SQIVND (reference sequence). The CDR3 contains 14 residues. The CDR3 is CASSNLLAGGEQYF. For the CDR3, the DNA is TGTGCCAGTAGTAATCTACTAGCGGGAGGCGAGCAGTACTTC.

This clonotype was detected many times. This chain links TRBV6-1 with TRBJ1-1; TRBD1 matches 7 bases. Germline V CDR1 and CDR2: MNHNS, SASEGT. The CDR3 loop spans 13 amino acids. The V and J ends lost 8 bases and 0 bases, in that order; junction bases with no gene match: 3. This CDR3 reads CASCRGMNTEAFF. The CDR3 DNA follows: TGTGCCAGCTGCAGGGGGATGAACACTGAAGCTTTCTTT.

This clonotype has at least ten counts. The rearrangement joins TRBV13 to TRBJ2-7; tentatively, D is TRBD2 (6 bases). V lost 0 bases to trimming and J lost 1 base, with 10 bases between them. The CDR3 extends over 15 amino acids. CDR1 and CDR2 from the germline V gene are PRHDT and FYEKMQ (reference sequence). Here the CDR3 DNA reads TGTGCCAGCAGCTTAGGCGGGAGTAGGTCCTACGAGCAGTACTTC. This sequence encodes CASSLGGSRSYEQYF.

V usage is TRBV6-1 and J usage is TRBJ2-2; possibly TRBD1 for D (5 bases). V shed 7 bases and J shed 4 bases, with 22 bases lying between them. Germline assignment: CDR1 MNHNS and CDR2 SASEGT. The length of the CDR3 is 17 residues. DNA of the CDR3: TGTGCCAGCAACCCAGGGTGGAGTTCGGGCATCACCGGGGAGCTGTTTTTT. This gives the protein CASNPGWSSGITGELFF.

This clonotype was counted at least ten times. The V gene is TRBV20-1, the J gene TRBJ2-3; 8 bases are shared with TRBD1. CDR3 length equals 16 residues. With V trimmed by 3 bases and J by 3 bases, 11 bases remained unmatched. CDR1 DFQATT and CDR2 SNEGSKA come from the germline V gene (reference sequence). In nucleotides, the CDR3 is TGCAGTGCTAGGGCGGGGACAGGATGGGGAACAGATACGCAGTATTTT. This sequence encodes CSARAGTGWGTDTQYF.

At least ten counts were recorded for this clonotype. The genes are TRBV28 and TRBJ1-1; D not resolved. CDR1 is MDHEN and CDR2 is SYDVKM in the germline V gene. V lost 4 bases to trimming and J lost 2 bases, with 11 bases between them. CDR3 length: 14 amino acids. The CDR3 protein is CASSSRLRNTEAFF. The DNA of the CDR3 is TGTGCCAGCAGTTCTAGGTTACGTAACACTGAAGCTTTCTTT.

This clonotype was recorded many times. CDR3 bases: TGTGCCAGCAGTTTTACGCTAGGGTTAACGCAGTATTTT. Translated, it gives CASSFTLGLTQYF. This chain uses TRBV28 with TRBJ2-3; D unclear. Germline V gene sequence: CDR1 MDHEN, CDR2 SYDVKM. This CDR3 is built from 13 residues. The V and J ends lost 3 bases and 9 bases respectively, with 13 bases between them.

This chain connects TRBV6-2 or TRBV6-3 to TRBJ2-5, with D unresolved. CDR3 length equals 14 residues. Germline CDR1 and CDR2: MNHEY and SVGEGT. Trimming took off 0 bases at V and 7 bases at J, with 12 bases between the two ends. The CDR3 region is CASSYSGGRRTQYF. CDR3 DNA: TGTGCCAGCAGTTACTCGGGCGGACGGCGGACCCAGTACTTC.

This clonotype has ten or more counts. This chain connects TRBV10-2 to TRBJ2-2; perhaps TRBD2 as D (6 bases). The CDR3 sequence is 14 residues long. Germline loops: CDR1 WSHSY, CDR2 SAAADI. Trimming pared 4 bases from V and 4 bases from J, leaving 10 bases between. The CDR3 protein is CASSGMEGTGELFF. The CDR3 DNA sequence: TGCGCCAGCAGTGGTATGGAGGGCACCGGGGAGCTGTTTTTT.